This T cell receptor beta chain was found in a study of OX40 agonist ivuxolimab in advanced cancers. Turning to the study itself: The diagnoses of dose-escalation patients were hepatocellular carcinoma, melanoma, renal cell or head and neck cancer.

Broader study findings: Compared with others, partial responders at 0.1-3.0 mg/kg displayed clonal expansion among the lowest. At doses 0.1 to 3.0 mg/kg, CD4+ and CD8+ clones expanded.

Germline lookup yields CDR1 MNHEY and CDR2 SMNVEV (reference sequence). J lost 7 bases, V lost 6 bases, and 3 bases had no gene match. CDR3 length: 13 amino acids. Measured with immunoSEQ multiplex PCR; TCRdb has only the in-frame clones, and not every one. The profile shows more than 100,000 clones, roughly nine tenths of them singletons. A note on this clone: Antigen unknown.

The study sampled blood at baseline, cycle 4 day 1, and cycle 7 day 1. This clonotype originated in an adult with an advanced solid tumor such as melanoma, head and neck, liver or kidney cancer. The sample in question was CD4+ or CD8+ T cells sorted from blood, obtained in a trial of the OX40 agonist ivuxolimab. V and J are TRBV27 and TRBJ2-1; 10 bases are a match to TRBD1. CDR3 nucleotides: TGTGCCAGCAGAAAGGACAGGGGGAATGAGCAGTTCTTC. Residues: CASRKDRGNEQFF.